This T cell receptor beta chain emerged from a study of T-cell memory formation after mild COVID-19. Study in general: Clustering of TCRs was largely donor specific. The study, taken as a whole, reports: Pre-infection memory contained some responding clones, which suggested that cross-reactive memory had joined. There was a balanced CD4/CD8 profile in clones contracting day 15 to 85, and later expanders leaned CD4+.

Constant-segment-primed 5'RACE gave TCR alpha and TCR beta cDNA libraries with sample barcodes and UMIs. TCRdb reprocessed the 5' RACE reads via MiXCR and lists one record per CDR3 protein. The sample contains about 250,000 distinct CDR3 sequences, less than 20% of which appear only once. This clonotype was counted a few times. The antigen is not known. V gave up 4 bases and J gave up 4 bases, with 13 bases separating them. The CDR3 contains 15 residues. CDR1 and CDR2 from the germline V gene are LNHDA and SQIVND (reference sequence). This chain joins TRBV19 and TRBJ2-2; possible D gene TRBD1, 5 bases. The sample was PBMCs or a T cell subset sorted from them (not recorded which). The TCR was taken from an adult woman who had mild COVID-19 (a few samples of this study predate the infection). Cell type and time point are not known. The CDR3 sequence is CASSNGAGPTGELFF. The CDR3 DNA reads TGTGCCAGTAGTAACGGCGCAGGGCCCACCGGGGAGCTGTTTTTT.